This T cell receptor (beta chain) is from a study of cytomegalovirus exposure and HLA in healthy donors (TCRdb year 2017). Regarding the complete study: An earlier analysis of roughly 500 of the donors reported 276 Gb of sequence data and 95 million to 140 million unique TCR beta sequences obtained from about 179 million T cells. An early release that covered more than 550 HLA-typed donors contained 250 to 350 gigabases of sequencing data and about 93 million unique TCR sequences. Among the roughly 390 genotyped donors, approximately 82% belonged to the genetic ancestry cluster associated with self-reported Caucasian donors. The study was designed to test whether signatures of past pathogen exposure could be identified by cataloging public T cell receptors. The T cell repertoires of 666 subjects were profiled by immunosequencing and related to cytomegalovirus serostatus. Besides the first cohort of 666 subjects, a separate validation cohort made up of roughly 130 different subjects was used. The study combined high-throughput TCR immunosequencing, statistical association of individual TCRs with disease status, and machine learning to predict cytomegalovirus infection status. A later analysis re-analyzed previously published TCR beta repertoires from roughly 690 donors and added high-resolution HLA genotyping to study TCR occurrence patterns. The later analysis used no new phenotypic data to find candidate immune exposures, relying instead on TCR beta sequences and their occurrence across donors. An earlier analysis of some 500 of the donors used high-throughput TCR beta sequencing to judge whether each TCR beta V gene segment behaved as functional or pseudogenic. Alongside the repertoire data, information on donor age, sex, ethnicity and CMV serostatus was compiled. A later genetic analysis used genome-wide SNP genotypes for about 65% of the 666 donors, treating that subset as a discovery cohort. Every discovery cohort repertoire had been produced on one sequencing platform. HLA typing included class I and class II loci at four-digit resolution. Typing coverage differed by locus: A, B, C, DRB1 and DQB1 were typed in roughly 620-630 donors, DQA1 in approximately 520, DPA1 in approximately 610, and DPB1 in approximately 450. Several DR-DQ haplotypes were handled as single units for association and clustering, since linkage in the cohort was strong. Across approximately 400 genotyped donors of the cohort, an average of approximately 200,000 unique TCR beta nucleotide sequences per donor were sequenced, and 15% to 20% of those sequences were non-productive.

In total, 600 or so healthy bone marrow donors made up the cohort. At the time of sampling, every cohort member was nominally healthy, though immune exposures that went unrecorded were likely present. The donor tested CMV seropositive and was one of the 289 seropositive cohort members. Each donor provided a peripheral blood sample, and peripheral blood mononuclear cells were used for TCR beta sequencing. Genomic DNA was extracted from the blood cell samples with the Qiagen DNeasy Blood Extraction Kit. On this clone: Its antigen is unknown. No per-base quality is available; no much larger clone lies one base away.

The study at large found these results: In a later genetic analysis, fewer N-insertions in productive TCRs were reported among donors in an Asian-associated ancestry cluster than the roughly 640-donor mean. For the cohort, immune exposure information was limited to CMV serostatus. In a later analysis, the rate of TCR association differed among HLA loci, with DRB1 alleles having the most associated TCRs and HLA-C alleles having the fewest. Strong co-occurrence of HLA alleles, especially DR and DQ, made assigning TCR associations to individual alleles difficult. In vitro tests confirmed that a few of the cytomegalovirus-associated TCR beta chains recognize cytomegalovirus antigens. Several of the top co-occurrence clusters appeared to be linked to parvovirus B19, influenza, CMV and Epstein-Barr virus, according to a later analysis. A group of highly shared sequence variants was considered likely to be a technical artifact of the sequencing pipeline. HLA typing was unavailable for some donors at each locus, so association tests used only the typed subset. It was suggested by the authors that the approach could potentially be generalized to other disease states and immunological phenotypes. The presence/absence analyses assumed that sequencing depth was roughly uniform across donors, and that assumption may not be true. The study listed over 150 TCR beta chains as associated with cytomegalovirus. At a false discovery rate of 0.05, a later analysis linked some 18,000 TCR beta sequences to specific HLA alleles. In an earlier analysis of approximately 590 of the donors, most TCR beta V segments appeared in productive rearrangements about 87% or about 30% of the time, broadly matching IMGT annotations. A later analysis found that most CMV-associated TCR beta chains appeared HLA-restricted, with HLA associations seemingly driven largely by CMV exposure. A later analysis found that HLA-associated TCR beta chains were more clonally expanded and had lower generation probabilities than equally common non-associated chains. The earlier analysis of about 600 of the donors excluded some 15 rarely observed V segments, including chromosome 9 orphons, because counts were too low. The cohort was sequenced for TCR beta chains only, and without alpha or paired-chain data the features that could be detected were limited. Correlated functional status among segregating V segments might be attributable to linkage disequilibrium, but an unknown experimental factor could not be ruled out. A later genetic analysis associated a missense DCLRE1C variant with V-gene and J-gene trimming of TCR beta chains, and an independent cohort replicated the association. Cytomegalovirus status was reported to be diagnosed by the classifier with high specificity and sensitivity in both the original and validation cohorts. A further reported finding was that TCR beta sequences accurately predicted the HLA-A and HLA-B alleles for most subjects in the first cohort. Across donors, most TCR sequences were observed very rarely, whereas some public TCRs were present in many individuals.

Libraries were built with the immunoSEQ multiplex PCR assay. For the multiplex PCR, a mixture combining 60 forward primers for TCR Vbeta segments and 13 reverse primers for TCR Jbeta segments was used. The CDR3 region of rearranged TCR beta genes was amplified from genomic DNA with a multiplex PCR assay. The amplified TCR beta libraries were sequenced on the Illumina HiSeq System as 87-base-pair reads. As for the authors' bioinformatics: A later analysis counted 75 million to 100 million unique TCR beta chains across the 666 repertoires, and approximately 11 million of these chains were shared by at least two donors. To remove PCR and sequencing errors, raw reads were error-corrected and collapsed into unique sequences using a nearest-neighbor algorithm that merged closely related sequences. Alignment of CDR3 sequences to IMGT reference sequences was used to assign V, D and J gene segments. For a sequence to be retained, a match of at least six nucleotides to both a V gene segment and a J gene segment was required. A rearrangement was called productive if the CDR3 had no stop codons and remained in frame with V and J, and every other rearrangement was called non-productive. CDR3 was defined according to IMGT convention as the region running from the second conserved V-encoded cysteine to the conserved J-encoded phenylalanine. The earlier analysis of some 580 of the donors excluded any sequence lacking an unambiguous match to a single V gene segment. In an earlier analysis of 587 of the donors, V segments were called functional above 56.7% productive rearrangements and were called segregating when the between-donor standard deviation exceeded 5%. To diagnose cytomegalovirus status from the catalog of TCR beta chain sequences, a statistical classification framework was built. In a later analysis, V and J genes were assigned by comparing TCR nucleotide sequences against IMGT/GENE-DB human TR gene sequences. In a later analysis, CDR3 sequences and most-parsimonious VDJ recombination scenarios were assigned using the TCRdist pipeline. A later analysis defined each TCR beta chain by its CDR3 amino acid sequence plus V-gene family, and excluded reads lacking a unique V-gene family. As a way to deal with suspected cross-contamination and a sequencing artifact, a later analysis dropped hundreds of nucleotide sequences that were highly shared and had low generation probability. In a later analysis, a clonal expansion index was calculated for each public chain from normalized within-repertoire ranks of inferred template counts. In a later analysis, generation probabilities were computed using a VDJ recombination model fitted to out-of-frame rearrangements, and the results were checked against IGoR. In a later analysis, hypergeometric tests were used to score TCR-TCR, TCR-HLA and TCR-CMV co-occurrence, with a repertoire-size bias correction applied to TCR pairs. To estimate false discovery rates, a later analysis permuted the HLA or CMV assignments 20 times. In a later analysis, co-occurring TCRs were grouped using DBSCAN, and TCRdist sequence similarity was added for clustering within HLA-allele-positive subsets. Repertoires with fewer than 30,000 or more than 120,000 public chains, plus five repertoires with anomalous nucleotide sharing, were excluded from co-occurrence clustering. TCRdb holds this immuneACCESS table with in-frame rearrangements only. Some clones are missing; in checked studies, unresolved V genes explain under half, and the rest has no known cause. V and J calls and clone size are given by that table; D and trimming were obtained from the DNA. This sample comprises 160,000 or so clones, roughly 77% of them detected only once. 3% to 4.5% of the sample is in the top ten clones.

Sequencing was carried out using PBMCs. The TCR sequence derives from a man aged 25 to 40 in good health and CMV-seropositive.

The CDR3 corresponds to CASSEHRRDTEAFF. The sequenced DNA is TGTGCCAGCAGTGAACACAGGAGGGATACTGAAGCTTTCTTT. This chain joins TRBV6-1 to TRBJ1-1; possibly the D gene is TRBD1, per 5 matching bases. The germline V gene gives CDR1 as MNHNS and CDR2 as SASEGT. V and J lose 2 bases and 5 bases, and a span of 12 bases separates them. The CDR3 spans 14 residues, from the cysteine through the phenylalanine. Just the 42-base CDR3 DNA is kept, in frame starting at base 1.